This T cell receptor (beta chain) was sequenced for a study of blood T cell repertoires in COVID-19. Study information: From T cells, B-cell-depleted T cells, or PBMCs came the material, which was cDNA or gDNA.

This CDR3 has 17 amino acids. Trimming took 0 bases from V and 1 from J; bases not matched to a gene: 3. The germline gives CDR1 SGDLS, CDR2 YYNGEE. Per the authors' pipeline: Using reference gene primer amplification, nucleated cell counts were estimated. Libraries were prepared by immunoSEQ multiplex PCR; TCRdb keeps only in-frame clonotypes and omits some of them. The DNA was the basis for D and trimming; V, J and clone size are from that table. This sample carries some 90,000 clones, 70% to 90% of them seen once, and the ten largest clones take 15% to 20%. Those enrolled in Seattle joined during active infection and were followed longitudinally afterward.

This TCR was recovered from a woman aged 55-75 years with COVID-19, enrolled during active disease. Sequenced sample: peripheral blood. This chain uses TRBV9 with TRBJ2-3, with 12 bases aligning to TRBD2. The CDR3 sequence: CASSVGASGGGTDTQYF. CDR3 bases: TGTGCCAGCAGCGTAGGGGCTAGCGGGGGGGGCACAGATACGCAGTATTTT. The complete variable domain, with remaining parts taken from reference TRBV9 and TRBJ2-3, reads DSGVTQTPKHLITATGQRVTLRCSPRSGDLSVYWYQQSLDQGLQFLIQYYNGEERAKGNILERFSAQQFPDLHSELNLSSLELGDSALYFCASSVGASGGGTDTQYFGPGTRLTVL.